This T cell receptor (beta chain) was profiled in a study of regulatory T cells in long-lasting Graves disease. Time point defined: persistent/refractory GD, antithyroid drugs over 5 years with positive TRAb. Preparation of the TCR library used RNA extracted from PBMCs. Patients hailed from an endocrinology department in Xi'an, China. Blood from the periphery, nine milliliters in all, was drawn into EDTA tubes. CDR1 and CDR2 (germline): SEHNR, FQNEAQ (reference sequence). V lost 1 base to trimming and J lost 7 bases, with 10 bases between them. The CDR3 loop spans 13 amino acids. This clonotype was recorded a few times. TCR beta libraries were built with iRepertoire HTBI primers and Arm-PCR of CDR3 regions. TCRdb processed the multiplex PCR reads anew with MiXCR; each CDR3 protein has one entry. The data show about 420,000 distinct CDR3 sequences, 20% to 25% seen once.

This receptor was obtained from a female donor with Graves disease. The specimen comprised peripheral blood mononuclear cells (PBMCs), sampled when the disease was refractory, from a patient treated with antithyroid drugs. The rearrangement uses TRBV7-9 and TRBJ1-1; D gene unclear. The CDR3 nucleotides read TGTGCCAGCAGCTTAGGAGCCAGGTTTGAAGCTTTCTTT. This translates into CASSLGARFEAFF. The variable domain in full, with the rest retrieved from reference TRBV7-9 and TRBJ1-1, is DTGVSQNPRHKITKRGQNVTFRCDPISEHNRLYWYRQTLGQGPEFLTYFQNEAQLEKSRLLSDRFSAERPKGSFSTLEIQRTEQGDSAMYLCASSLGARFEAFFGQGTRLTVV.